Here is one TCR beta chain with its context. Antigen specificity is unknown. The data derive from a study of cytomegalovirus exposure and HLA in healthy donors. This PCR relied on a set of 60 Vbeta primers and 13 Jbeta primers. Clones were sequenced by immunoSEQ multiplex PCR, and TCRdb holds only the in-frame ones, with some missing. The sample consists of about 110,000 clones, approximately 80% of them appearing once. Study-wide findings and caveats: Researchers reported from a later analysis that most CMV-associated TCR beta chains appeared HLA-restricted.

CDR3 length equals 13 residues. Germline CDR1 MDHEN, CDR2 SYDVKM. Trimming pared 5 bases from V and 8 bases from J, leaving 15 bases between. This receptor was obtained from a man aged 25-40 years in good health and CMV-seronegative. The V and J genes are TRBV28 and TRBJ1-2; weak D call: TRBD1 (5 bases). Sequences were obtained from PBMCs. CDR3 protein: CASSPDTARGYTF. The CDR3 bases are TGTGCCAGCAGTCCGGACACTGCTAGGGGCTACACCTTC.